Below, one T cell receptor (beta chain) is given with its context. Its antigen is still unknown. The sample comes from a study of cytomegalovirus exposure and HLA in healthy donors. The donors were part of the validation cohort, which consisted of under 150 subjects and was separate from the first cohort of around 620 subjects. Generated by immunoSEQ multiplex PCR, the TCRdb table keeps only in-frame clones and is missing some. In the table there are under 200,000 clones, approximately 96% of which are singletons. Whole-study findings and limits: That first-cohort TCR clusters tended to co-occur in the 90 to 150 validation repertoires was found in a later analysis. TCR beta chains numbering 150 to 200 were designated cytomegalovirus-associated. TCR sequences were mostly rare, though some public TCRs occurred in many donors.

This CDR3 is 15 amino acids long. Germline V CDR1 and CDR2: SGHVS, FQNEAQ. Between the trimmed V and J ends, which lost 3 bases and 3 bases, there was a span of 15 bases. Sequences were obtained from PBMCs. This chain links TRBV7-8 with TRBJ2-7, with D unresolved. The sequence was obtained from a woman aged 18-29 years in good health and CMV-seronegative. CDR3 sequence: CASSFSHSQDYEQYF. The CDR3 DNA sequence: TGTGCCAGCAGCTTCAGCCACAGTCAGGACTACGAGCAGTACTTC.